One and the same sample provided the 11 T cell receptor beta chains below, sequenced in a study of T cell repertoires in cytomegalovirus infection. TCRdb re-derived calls from the reads in MiXCR, one entry per CDR3 protein. The data show about 900,000 distinct CDR3 sequences, around 32% seen once. For these receptors, no antigen is known. The sequencing here drew on cultured CD8+ T cells from PBMCs, taken from culture after CMV antigen stimulation. The receptors shown here come from a human donor in good health (CMV status not recorded). Some clones in this sample may be carry-over from other donors' samples.

This clonotype was recorded many times. The rearrangement joins TRBV4-1 to TRBJ1-5, with a tentative D call TRBD1 (5 bases). This CDR3 region has 18 residues. Trimming left V 1 base short and J 5 bases short, with 21 bases between. Germline-derived CDR1 and CDR2 are MGHRA and YSYEKL. The CDR3 DNA reads as TGCGCCAGCAGCCAAGTCGGTGGGGGAGCGCACAACGATCAGCCCCAGCATTTT. Protein sequence: CASSQVGGGAHNDQPQHF.

The chain employs TRBV10-3 and TRBJ1-5, with 9 bases aligning to TRBD1. After removal of 3 bases from V and 4 bases from J, the junction contained 4 bases not matched to a gene. Germline CDR1 reads ENHRY; CDR2 reads SYGVKD. CDR3 length equals 15 residues. CDR3 loop: CAISERQGGNQPQHF. The CDR3 coding sequence is TGTGCCATCAGTGAACGACAGGGGGGGAATCAGCCCCAGCATTTT.

The J gene is TRBJ1-1, the V gene TRBV2; unclear D gene. Trimming cost V 7 bases and J 4 bases, with 13 bases left between them. The CDR3 covers 13 residues. From germline, CDR1 is SNHLY and CDR2 FYNNEI. CDR3 amino acids: CASTPREGTEAFF. DNA for the CDR3: TGTGCCAGCACTCCGAGGGAGGGCACTGAAGCTTTCTTT.

Notes on this clonotype: An end of the junction does not agree with germline; a read error may underlie this. The chain recombines TRBV6-5 with TRBJ2-1, with 11 bases aligning to TRBD2. This CDR3 is built from 19 residues. CDR1 is MNHEY and CDR2 is SVGAGI in the germline V gene. The CDR3 here is CTSSYSGDLAGGSYNEQFF. In DNA, the CDR3 is TGTACCAGCAGTTACTCGGGGGATCTAGCGGGGGGCTCCTACAATGAGCAGTTCTTC.

This clonotype was seen a few times. This chain links TRBV2 with TRBJ2-1, with 8 positions matching TRBD2. With 8 bases clipped from V and 0 bases from J, the junction kept 18 bases outside the gene matches. The CDR3 runs 19 residues. Looked up from germline, CDR1 is SNHLY and CDR2 is FYNNEI. CDR3 protein: CASYLTSSGGPSSYNEQFF. CDR3 DNA sequence: TGTGCCAGCTATCTGACTTCAAGCGGGGGACCTAGCTCCTACAATGAGCAGTTCTTC.

The rearrangement joins TRBV6-1 to TRBJ2-7; unclear D gene. Germline V lookup: CDR1 MNHNS, CDR2 SASEGT. Trimming took off 4 bases at V and 2 bases at J, with 15 bases between the two ends. The CDR3 runs 15 residues. For the CDR3, the DNA is TGTGCCAGCAGTGTCGGACCCGCGCCGACCTACGAGCAGTACTTC. Translating it yields CASSVGPAPTYEQYF.

J is TRBJ2-1 and V is TRBV19, with D unresolved. V was trimmed by 10 bases and J by 0 bases, leaving 13 bases between them. The CDR3 length is 14 residues. Germline CDR1 is LNHDA and CDR2 is SQIVND (reference sequence). The CDR3 DNA follows: TGTGCCACCCTAGGACCGCCCTCCTACAATGAGCAGTTCTTC. Translation: CATLGPPSYNEQFF. The entire variable domain, with the rest obtained from reference TRBV19 and TRBJ2-1, is as follows: DGGITQSPKYLFRKEGQNVTLSCEQNLNHDAMYWYRQDPGQGLRLIYYSQIVNDFQKGDIAEGYSVSREKKESFPLTVTSAQKNPTAFYLCATLGPPSYNEQFFGPGTRLTVL.

This clonotype appeared a few times. The chain combines TRBV27 with TRBJ2-6, with D perhaps TRBD1 or TRBD2 (5 bases each). There are 18 residues in the CDR3. The germline CDR1 and CDR2 sequences are MNHEY and SMNVEV (reference sequence). V shed 4 bases and J shed 2 bases, with 18 bases lying between them. CDR3 coding DNA: TGTGCCAGCAGTTCCCGGGACCTTACGTTCCCTGGGGCCAACGTCCTGACTTTC. It yields the protein CASSSRDLTFPGANVLTF.

The sample holds a few counts of this clonotype. V usage is TRBV12-5 and J usage is TRBJ1-1, with 8 positions matching TRBD1. CDR1 is LGHNT and CDR2 is FRNRAP in the germline V gene. This CDR3 contains 18 residues. The ends lost 3 bases at V and 3 bases at J; junction bases unmatched: 15. The CDR3 region has the DNA TGTGCTAGTGGTTTTTCTCCTCGTCTGACGACAGGGGACACTGAAGCTTTCTTT. It yields the protein CASGFSPRLTTGDTEAFF.

The chain uses TRBV7-9 and TRBJ2-7, with 10 bases lining up with TRBD1. V shed 5 bases, J shed 0 bases, and the junction held 4 bases outside the gene matches. The CDR3 extends over 15 amino acids. CDR1 is SEHNR and CDR2 is FQNEAQ in the germline V gene (reference sequence). Here the CDR3 DNA reads TGTGCCAGCAGCAAGGGACAGGGGAGCTCCTACGAGCAGTACGTC. Translation: CASSKGQGSSYEQYV.

This clonotype was observed at least ten times. CDR3 residues: CASSLRGGDTEAFF. The CDR3 DNA sequence: TGTGCCAGCAGCCTACGGGGGGGGGACACTGAAGCTTTCTTT. The chain couples TRBV7-2 to TRBJ1-1, with D possibly matching TRBD1 (5 bases). CDR3 length: 14 residues. Trimming took off 5 bases at V and 3 bases at J, with 13 bases between the two ends. Germline V gives CDR1 SGHTA, CDR2 FQGNSA.